The rows below give T cell receptor beta chains drawn from one sample of a study of blood T cell repertoires in COVID-19. Some clones are missing from TCRdb's copy, which holds only in-frame ones; the method was immunoSEQ multiplex PCR. Here the sample spans about 120,000 clones, 90% being singletons. Specimen: peripheral blood. The source of these receptors is an older woman with COVID-19, enrolled during active disease. CDR3s include the opening cysteine and the closing phenylalanine or tryptophan. The order of the fields is CDR3 protein, CDR3 DNA, J gene, clone size, V gene, D gene. The D gene is left open where the match is weak. The size of a clone is reported for some rows only, either as once, few or many, or as a class for expanded clones.

CASYGPGQGMGEQYF | TGTGCCAGCTACGGCCCGGGACAGGGAATGGGCGAGCAGTACTTC | TRBJ2-7 | once | TRBV25-1 | TRBD1
CSVDRREGEKLFF | TGCAGCGTTGATCGCAGGGAGGGAGAAAAACTGTTTTTT | TRBJ1-4 | . | TRBV29-1 | .
CAWSVLGPNEAFF | TGTGCCTGGAGTGTTCTGGGGCCGAATGAAGCTTTCTTT | TRBJ1-1 | . | TRBV30 | .
CASSSPGQPSGNTIYF | TGTGCCAGTAGTTCTCCGGGACAGCCGTCGGGAAACACCATATATTTT | TRBJ1-3 | . | TRBV19 | TRBD1
CASSQARLAGGLGYEQYF | TGTGCCAGCAGCCAAGCAAGGCTAGCGGGGGGGCTTGGATACGAGCAGTACTTC | TRBJ2-7 | . | TRBV4-2 | TRBD2
CASSRGQGGDTEAFF | TGTGCCAGCAGCCGAGGACAGGGGGGGGACACTGAAGCTTTCTTT | TRBJ1-1 | . | TRBV4-2 | TRBD1
CASSSLRGAKPVAETQYF | TGTGCCAGCAGTTCATTACGCGGGGCCAAACCGGTGGCGGAGACCCAGTACTTC | TRBJ2-5 | once | TRBV27 | .
CASSHPGQVTGELFF | TGTGCCAGTAGCCACCCGGGACAGGTCACCGGGGAGCTGTTTTTT | TRBJ2-2 | . | TRBV19 | TRBD1
CASSLAPRTGGLDEQYF | TGCGCCAGCAGCTTGGCCCCTAGGACAGGGGGCTTAGACGAGCAGTACTTC | TRBJ2-7 | . | TRBV5-1 | TRBD1
CASSQDKANRVGSYNEQFF | TGTGCCAGCAGCCAAGATAAGGCAAACAGGGTTGGGTCATACAATGAGCAGTTCTTC | TRBJ2-1 | . | TRBV3-1/TRBV3-2 | .
CASSLVWGPGELFF | TGTGCCAGCAGCTTAGTGTGGGGGCCCGGGGAGCTGTTTTTT | TRBJ2-2 | few | TRBV7-9 | .
CASTSTGDYNSPLHF | TGTGCCAGTACTTCGACAGGAGACTATAATTCACCCCTCCACTTT | TRBJ1-6 | . | TRBV19 | .
CASSLSPSGGEETQYF | TGTGCCAGCAGCTTATCGCCTAGCGGGGGGGAAGAGACCCAGTACTTC | TRBJ2-5 | . | TRBV7-2 | TRBD2
CASSLASGSYEQYF | TGTGCCAGCAGCTTGGCGTCAGGGTCCTACGAGCAGTACTTC | TRBJ2-7 | . | TRBV5-4 | .
CASSILAGTSTDTQYF | TGTGCCAGCAGCATACTAGCGGGGACTAGCACAGATACGCAGTATTTT | TRBJ2-3 | . | TRBV7-3 | TRBD2
CASLIRGWTGELFF | TGTGCCAGCCTGATCAGGGGATGGACCGGGGAGCTGTTTTTT | TRBJ2-2 | . | TRBV6-5 | .
CASSSGAGANVLTF | TGCGCCAGCAGCTCAGGGGCTGGGGCCAACGTCCTGACTTTC | TRBJ2-6 | . | TRBV5-1 | .
CASSEYIGLSGGYTF | TGTGCCAGCAGTGAATATATCGGCTTATCCGGGGGCTACACCTTC | TRBJ1-2 | . | TRBV25-1 | .
CASSPGVGGYTF | TGTGCCAGTAGCCCGGGGGTGGGCGGCTACACCTTC | TRBJ1-2 | . | TRBV19 | .
CATSRDRGRFTGELFF | TGTGCCACCAGCAGAGATAGGGGCAGGTTCACCGGGGAGCTGTTTTTT | TRBJ2-2 | . | TRBV15 | .
CASRYRDSWDEQYF | TGTGCCAGCAGGTATCGGGACAGCTGGGACGAGCAGTACTTC | TRBJ2-7 | . | TRBV6-6 | TRBD1
CASSPPGVAAGELFF | TGTGCCAGCAGCCCCCCCGGGGTAGCAGCCGGGGAGCTGTTTTTT | TRBJ2-2 | . | TRBV7-3 | .
CASSFLPLTDTQYF | TGTGCCAGTAGTTTCCTACCTCTCACAGATACGCAGTATTTT | TRBJ2-3 | . | TRBV19 | .
CASSIFGQGGYTF | TGTGCCAGTAGTATTTTCGGACAGGGTGGCTACACCTTC | TRBJ1-2 | once | TRBV19 | TRBD1
CASSYGDSGNTIYF | TGTGCCAGCAGTTACGGAGACTCTGGAAACACCATATATTTT | TRBJ1-3 | . | TRBV6-5 | .
CASSQSPGRDEKLFF | TGTGCCAGCAGCCAAAGCCCCGGGCGGGATGAAAAACTGTTTTTT | TRBJ1-4 | . | TRBV5-6 | .
CASRPMGPTGSRSDNEQFF | TGTGCCAGTAGGCCCATGGGACCTACAGGGTCAAGATCGGACAATGAGCAGTTCTTC | TRBJ2-1 | . | TRBV19 | .
CASSPQTPTAANSPLHF | TGTGCCAGCAGTCCTCAAACTCCCACAGCGGCTAATTCACCCCTCCACTTT | TRBJ1-6 | . | TRBV6-6 | .
CSVLSGVRRTEAFF | TGCAGCGTCCTATCGGGGGTACGGAGGACTGAAGCTTTCTTT | TRBJ1-1 | once | TRBV29-1 | .